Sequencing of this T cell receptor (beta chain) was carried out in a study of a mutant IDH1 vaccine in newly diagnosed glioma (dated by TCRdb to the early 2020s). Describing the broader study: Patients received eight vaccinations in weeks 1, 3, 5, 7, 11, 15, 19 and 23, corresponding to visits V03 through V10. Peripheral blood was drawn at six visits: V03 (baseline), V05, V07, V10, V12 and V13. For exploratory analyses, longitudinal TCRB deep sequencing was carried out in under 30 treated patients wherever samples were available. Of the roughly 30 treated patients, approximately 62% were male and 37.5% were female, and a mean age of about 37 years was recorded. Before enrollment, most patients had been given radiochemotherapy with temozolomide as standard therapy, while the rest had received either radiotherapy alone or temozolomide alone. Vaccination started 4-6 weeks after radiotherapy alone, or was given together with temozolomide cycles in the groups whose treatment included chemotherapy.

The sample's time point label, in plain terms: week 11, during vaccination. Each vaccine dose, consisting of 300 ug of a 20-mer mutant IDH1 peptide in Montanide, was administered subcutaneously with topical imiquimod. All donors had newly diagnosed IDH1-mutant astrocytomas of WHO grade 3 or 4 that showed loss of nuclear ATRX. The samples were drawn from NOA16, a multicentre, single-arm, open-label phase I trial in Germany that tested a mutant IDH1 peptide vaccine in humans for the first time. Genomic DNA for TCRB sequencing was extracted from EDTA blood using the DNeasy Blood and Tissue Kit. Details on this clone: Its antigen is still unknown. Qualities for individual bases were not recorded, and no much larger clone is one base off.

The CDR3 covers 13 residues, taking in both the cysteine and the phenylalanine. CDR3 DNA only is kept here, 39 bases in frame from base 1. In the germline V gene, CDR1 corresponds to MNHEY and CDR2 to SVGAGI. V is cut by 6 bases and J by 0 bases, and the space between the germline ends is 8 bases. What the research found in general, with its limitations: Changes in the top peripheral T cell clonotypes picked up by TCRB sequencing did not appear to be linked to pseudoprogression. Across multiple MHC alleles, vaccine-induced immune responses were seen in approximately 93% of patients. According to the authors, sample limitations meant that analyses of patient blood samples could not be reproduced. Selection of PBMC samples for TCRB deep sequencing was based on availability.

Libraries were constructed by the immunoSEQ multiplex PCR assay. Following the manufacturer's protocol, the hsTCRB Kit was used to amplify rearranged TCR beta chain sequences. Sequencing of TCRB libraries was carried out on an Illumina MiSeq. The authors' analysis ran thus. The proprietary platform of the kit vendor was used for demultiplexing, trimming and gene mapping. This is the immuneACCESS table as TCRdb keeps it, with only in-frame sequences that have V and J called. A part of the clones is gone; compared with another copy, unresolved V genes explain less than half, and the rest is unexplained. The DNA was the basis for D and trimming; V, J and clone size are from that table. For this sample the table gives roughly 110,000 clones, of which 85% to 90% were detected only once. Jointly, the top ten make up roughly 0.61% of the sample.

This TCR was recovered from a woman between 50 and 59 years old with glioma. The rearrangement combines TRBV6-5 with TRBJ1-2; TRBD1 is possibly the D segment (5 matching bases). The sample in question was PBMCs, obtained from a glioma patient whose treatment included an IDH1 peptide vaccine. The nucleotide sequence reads TGTGCCAGCAGCAGGGAACCTAACTATGGCTACACCTTC. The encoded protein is CASSREPNYGYTF.